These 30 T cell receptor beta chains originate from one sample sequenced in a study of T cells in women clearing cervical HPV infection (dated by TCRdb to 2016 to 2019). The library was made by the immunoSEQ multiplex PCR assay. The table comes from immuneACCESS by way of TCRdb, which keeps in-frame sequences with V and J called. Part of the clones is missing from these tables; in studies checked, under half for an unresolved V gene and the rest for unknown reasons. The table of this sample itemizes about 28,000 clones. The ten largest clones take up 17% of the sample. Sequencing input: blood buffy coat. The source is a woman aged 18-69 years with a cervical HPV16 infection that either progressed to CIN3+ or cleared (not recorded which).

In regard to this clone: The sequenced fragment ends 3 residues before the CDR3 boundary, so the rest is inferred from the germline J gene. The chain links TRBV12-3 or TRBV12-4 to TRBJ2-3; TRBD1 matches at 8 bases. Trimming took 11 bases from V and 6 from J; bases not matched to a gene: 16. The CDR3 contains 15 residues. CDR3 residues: CASGLQGVARDTQYF. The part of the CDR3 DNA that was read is TGTGCCTCCGGGCTACAGGGGGTTGCTAGGGATACG.

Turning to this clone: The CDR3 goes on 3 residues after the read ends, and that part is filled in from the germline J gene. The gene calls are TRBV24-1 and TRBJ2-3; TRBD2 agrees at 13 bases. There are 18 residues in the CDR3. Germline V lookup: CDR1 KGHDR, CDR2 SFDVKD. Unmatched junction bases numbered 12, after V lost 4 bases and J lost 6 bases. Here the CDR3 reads CATSDTGTSGIPPDTQYF. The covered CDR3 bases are TGTGCCACCAGTGACACAGGGACTAGCGGGATTCCGCCCGATACG.

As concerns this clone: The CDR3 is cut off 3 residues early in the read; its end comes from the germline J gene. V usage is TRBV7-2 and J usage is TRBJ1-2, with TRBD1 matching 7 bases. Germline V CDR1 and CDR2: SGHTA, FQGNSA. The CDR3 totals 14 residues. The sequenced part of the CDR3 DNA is TGTGCCAGCAGCAAACAGGGGACTGAGGACGAC. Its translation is CASSKQGTEDD. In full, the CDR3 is CASSKQGTEDDYTF.

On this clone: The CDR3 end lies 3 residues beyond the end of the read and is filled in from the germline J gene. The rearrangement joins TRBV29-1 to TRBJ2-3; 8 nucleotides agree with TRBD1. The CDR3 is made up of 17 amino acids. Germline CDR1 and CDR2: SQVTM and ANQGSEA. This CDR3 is CSVEDFGQGAPQETQYF. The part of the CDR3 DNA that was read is TGCAGCGTTGAAGATTTTGGGCAGGGGGCTCCTCAAGAGACG.

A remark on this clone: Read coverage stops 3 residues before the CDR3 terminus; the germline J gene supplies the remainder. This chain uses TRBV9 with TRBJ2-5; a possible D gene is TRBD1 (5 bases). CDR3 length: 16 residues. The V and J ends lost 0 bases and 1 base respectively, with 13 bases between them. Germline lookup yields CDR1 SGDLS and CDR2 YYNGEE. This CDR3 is CASSVEQVLLQETQYF. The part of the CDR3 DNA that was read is TGTGCCAGCAGCGTAGAACAGGTCCTCCTCCAAGAGACC.

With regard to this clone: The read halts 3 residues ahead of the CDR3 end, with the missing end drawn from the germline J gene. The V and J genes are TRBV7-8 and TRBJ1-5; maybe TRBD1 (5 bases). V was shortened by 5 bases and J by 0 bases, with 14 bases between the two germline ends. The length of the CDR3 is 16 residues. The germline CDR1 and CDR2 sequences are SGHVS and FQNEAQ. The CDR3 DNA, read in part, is TGTGCCAGCAGCCTAAGACAGACCGATAGCAATCAGCCC. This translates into CASSLRQTDSNQP. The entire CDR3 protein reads CASSLRQTDSNQPQHF.

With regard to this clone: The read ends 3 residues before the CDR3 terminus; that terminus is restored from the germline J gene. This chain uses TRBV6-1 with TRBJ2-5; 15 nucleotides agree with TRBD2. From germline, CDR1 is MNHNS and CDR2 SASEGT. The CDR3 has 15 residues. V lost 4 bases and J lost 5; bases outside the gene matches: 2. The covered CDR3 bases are TGTGCCAGCAGTGGGACTAGCGGGGGGGCGGAGACC. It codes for CASSGTSGGAET. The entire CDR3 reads CASSGTSGGAETQYF.

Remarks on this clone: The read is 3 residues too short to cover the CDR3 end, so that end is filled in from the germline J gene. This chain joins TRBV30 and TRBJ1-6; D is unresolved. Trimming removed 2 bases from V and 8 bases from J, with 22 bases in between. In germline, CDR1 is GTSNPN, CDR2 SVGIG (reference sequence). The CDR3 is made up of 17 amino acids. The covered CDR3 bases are TGTGCCTGGAGTTTCCTCTCTAGGCAGTTGGTTCATTCACCC. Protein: CAWSFLSRQLVHSP. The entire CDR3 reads CAWSFLSRQLVHSPLHF.

The CDR3 here is CASRTPGTGTNEQFF. The sequenced part of the CDR3 DNA is TGTGCCAGCAGGACTCCCGGGACAGGGACCAATGAG. V and J are TRBV2 and TRBJ2-1; TRBD1 agrees at 9 bases. The read terminates 3 residues before the CDR3 end, so the remaining end is supplied by the germline J gene. J lost 6 bases, V lost 6 bases, and 9 bases had no gene match. Per the germline V gene, CDR1 is SNHLY and CDR2 is FYNNEI. The CDR3 is 15 amino acids.

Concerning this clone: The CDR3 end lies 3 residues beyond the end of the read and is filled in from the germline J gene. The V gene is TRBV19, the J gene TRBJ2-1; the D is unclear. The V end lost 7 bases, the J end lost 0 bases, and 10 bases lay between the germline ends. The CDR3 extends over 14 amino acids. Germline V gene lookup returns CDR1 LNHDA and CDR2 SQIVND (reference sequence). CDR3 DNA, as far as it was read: TGTGCCAGTAAGTCGCAGAGCTCCTACAATGAG. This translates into CASKSQSSYNE. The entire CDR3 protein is CASKSQSSYNEQFF.

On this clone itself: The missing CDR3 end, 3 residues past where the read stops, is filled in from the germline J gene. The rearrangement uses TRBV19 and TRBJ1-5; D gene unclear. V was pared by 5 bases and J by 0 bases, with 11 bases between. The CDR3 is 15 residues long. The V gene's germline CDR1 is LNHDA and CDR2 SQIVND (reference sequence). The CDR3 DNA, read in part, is TGTGCCAGTAGTTACAGTGGTTATAGCAATCAGCCC. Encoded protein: CASSYSGYSNQP. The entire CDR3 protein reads CASSYSGYSNQPQHF.

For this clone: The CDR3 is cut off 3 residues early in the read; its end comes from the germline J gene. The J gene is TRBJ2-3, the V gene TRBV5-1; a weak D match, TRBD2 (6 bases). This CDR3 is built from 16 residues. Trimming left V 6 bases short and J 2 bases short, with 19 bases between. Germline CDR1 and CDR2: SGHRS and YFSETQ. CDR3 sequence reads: CASNPGLLGATDTQYF. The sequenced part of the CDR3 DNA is TGCGCCAGCAATCCGGGACTCCTCGGGGCCACAGATACG.

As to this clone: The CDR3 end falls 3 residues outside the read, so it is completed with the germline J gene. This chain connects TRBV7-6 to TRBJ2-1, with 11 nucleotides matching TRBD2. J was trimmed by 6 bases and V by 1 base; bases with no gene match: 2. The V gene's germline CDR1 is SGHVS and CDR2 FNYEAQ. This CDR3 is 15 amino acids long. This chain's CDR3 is CASSLGLAGGNEQFF. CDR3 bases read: TGTGCCAGCAGCTTAGGGCTAGCGGGAGGCAATGAG.

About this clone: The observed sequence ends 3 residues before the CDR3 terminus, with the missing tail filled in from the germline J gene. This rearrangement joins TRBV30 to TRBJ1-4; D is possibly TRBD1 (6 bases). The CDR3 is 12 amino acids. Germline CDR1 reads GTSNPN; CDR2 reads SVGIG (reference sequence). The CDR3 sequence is CAWSEGGRKLFF. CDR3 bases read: TGTGCCTGGAGTGAGGGGGGGAGGAAA.

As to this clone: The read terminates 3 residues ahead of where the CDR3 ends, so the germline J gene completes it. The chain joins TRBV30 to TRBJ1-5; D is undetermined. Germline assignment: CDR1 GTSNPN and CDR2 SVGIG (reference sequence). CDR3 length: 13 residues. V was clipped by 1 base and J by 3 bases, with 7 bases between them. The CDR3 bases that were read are TGTGCCTGGAGTGATTTATCCAATCAGCCC. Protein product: CAWSDLSNQP. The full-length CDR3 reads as CAWSDLSNQPQHF.

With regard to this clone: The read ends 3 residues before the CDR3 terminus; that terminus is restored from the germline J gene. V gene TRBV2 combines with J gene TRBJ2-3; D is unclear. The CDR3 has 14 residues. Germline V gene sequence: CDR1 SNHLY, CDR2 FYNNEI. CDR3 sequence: CASSETRSQETQYF. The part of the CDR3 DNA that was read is TGTGCCAGCAGTGAAACCAGGAGCCAAGAGACG.

This CDR3 is CASSPPTTSGIKSLGDYTF. The CDR3 bases that were read are TGTGCCAGCTCACCACCGACGACTAGCGGGATAAAGTCACTTGGTGAC. The rearrangement links TRBV18 to TRBJ1-2; D gene unclear. The read terminates 3 residues ahead of where the CDR3 ends, so the germline J gene completes it. This CDR3 comprises 19 residues. The germline V gene has CDR1 KGHSH and CDR2 LQKENI.

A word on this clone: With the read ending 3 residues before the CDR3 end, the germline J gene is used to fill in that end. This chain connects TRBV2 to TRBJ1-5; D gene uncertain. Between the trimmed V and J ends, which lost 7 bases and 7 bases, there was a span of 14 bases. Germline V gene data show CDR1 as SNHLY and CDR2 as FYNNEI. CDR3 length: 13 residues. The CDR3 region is CASTAGVNQPQHF. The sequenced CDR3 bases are TGTGCCAGCACCGCCGGGGTTAACCAGCCC.

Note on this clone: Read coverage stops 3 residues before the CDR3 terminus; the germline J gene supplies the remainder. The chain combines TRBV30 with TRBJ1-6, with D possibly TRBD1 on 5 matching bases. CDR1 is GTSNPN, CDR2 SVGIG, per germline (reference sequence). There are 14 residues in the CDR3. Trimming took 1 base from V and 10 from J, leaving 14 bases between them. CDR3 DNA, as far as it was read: TGTGCCTGGAGTGCCGGGGGGAGGGAATCACCC. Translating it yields CAWSAGGRESP. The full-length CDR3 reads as CAWSAGGRESPLHF. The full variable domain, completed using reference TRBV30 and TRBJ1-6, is SQTIHQWPATLVQPVGSPLSLECTVEGTSNPNLYWYRQAAGRGLQLLFYSVGIGQISSEVPQNLSASRPQDRQFILSSKKLLLSDSGFYLCAWSAGGRESPLHFGNGTRLTVT.

The CDR3 sequence: CAWSPKPGEQYF. CDR3 DNA, as far as it was read: TGTGCCTGGAGTCCCAAGCCGGGCGAG. This chain connects TRBV30 to TRBJ2-7; D gene unclear. The CDR3 is cut off 3 residues early in the read; its end comes from the germline J gene. This CDR3 spans 12 amino acids. The V gene lost 2 bases and the J gene lost 6 bases, with 11 bases spanning the gap. Germline CDR1 and CDR2: GTSNPN and SVGIG (reference sequence).

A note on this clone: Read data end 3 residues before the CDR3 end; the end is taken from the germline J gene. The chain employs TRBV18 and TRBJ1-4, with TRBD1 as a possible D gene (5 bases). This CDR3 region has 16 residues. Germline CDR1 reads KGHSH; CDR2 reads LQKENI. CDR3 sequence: CASSPSSGSGANVLFF. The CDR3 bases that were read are TGTGCCAGCTCACCCTCTTCGGGCTCTGGGGCCAACGTA.

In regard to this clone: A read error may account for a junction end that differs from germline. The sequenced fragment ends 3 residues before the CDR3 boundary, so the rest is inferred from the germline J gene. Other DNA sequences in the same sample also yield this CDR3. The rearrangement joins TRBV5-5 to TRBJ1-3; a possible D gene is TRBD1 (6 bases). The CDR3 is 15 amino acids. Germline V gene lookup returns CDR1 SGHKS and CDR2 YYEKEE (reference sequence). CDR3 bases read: TGTGCCAGCAGCTCCGGACAGACCTCTGGAAACACG. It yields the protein CASSSGQTSGNT. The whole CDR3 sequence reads CASSSGQTSGNTIYF.

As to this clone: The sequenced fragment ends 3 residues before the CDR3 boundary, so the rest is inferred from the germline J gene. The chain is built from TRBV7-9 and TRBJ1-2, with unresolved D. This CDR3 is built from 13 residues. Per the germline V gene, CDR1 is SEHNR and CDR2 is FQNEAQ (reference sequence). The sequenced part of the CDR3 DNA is TGTGCCAGCAGCTTAGGGGCTGTTTGGGGC. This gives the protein CASSLGAVWG. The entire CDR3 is CASSLGAVWGYTF. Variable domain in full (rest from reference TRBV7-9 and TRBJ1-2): DTGVSQNPRHKITKRGQNVTFRCDPISEHNRLYWYRQTLGQGPEFLTYFQNEAQLEKSRLLSDRFSAERPKGSFSTLEIQRTEQGDSAMYLCASSLGAVWGYTFGSGTRLTVV.

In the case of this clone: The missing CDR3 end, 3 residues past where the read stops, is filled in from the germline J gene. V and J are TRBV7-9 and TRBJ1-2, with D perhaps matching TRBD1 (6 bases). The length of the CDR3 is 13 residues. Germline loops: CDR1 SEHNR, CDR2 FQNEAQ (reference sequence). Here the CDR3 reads CASSRDNSYDYTF. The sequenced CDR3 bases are TGTGCCAGCAGCAGGGACAACTCCTACGAC.

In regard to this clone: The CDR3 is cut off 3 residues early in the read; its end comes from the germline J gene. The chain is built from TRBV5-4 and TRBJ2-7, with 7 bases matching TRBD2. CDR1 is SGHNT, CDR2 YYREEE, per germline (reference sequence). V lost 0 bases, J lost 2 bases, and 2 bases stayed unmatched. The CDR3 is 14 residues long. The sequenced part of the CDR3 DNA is TGTGCCAGCAGCTTGGCTAGCGGAGCCTACGAG. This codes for CASSLASGAYE. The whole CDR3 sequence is CASSLASGAYEQYF.

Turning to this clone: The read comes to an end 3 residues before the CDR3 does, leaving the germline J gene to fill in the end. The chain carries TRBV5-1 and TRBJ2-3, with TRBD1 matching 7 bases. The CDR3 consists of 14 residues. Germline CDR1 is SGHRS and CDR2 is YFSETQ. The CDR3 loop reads CASSPGTAQETQYF. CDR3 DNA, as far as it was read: TGCGCCAGCAGCCCGGGGACAGCCCAAGAGACG.

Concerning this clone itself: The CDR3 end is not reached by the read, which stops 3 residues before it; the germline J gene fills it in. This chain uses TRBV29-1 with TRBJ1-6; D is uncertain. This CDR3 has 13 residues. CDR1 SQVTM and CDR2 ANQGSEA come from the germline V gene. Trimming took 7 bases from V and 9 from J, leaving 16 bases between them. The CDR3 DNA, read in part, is TGCAGCGCTCGTGCAGGCTTTGGTTCACCC. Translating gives CSARAGFGSP. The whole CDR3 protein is CSARAGFGSPLHF.

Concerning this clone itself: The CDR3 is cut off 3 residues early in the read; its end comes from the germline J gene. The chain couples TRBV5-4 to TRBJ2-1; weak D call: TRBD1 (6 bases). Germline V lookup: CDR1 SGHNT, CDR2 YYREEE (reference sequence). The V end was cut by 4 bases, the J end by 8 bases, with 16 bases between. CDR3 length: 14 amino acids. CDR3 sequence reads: CASSAAEGGDEQFF. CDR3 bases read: TGTGCCAGCAGCGCCGCAGAAGGGGGTGATGAG.

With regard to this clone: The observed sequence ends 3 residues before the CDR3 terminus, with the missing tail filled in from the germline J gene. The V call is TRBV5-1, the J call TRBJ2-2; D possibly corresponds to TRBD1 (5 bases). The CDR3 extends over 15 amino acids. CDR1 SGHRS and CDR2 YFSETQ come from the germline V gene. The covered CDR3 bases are TGCGCCAGCAGCTTGGCGTACTCTGGGGCCAACGTG. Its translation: CASSLAYSGANV. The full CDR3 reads CASSLAYSGANVLFF.

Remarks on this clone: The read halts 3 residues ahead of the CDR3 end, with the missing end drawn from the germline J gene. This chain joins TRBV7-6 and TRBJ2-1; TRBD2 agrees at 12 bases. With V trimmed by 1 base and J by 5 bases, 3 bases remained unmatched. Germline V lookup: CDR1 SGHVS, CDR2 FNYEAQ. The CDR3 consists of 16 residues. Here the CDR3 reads CASSLEASGGDNEQFF. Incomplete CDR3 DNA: TGTGCCAGCAGCTTAGAAGCTAGCGGGGGGGACAATGAG. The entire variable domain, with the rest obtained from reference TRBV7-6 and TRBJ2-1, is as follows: GAGVSQSPRYKVTKRGQDVALRCDPISGHVSLYWYRQALGQGPEFLTYFNYEAQQDKSGLPNDRFSAERPEGSISTLTIQRTEQRDSAMYRCASSLEASGGDNEQFFGPGTRLTVL.